Listed below are T cell receptor beta chains from one sample, sequenced in a study of tumor-infiltrating lymphocytes in oesophageal squamous cell carcinoma. TCRdb reprocessed the PCR reads with MiXCR, giving one entry per CDR3 protein. The data hold around 18,000 distinct CDR3 sequences, with 35% to 45% observed a single time. Material: esophageal tumor tissue. The source is a male donor with esophageal squamous cell carcinoma. Each CDR3 is given with its conserved first and last residue. The order of the fields is V gene, CDR3 length, clone size, J gene, D gene, CDR3 protein, CDR3 DNA. The D gene is left open where the match is weak. The size entry is marked missing in some rows and otherwise reads once, few, many or a size class.

TRBV7-2	13	.	TRBJ2-5	.	CASSLVWTETQYF	TGTGCCAGCAGCTTAGTTTGGACGGAGACCCAGTACTTC
TRBV11-2	13	.	TRBJ2-5	TRBD1	CASSPDREQTQYF	TGTGCCAGCAGCCCGGACAGGGAACAGACCCAGTACTTC
TRBV12-3/TRBV12-4	14	.	TRBJ2-3	TRBD1	CASRRQGLTDTQYF	TGTGCCAGCAGAAGACAGGGGCTCACAGATACGCAGTATTTT
TRBV11-2	15	.	TRBJ2-5	TRBD1	CASSLGGGRGETQYF	TGTGCCAGCAGCTTAGGAGGGGGCCGAGGGGAGACCCAGTACTTC
TRBV7-6	16	.	TRBJ2-7	TRBD2	CASSLEAGTRVDEQYF	TGTGCCAGCAGCTTAGAGGCGGGGACTAGAGTGGATGAGCAGTACTTC
TRBV11-2	17	.	TRBJ2-7	TRBD2	CASSRWATSGAEYEQYF	TGTGCCAGCAGCCGCTGGGCGACTAGCGGGGCCGAGTACGAGCAGTACTTC
TRBV27	12	many	TRBJ2-1	TRBD1	CASSFIGDRENF	TGTGCCAGCAGTTTTATCGGGGACAGGGAAAACTTC
TRBV7-2	16	.	TRBJ2-3	TRBD2	CASSSQLAGGGDTQYF	TGTGCCAGCAGCTCTCAGCTAGCGGGAGGGGGAGATACGCAGTATTTT
TRBV7-3	17	.	TRBJ2-1	TRBD2	CASSLRLAGRSYNEQFF	TGTGCCAGCAGCTTACGACTAGCGGGACGTTCCTACAATGAGCAGTTCTTC
TRBV7-6	13	.	TRBJ2-4	.	CASSLARADEQYF	TGTGCCAGCAGCTTAGCGAGGGCCGATGAGCAGTACTTC
TRBV7-9	17	.	TRBJ2-3	TRBD2	CASSLGSAGARTDTQYF	TGTGCCAGCAGCTTAGGTTCCGCGGGAGCCCGCACAGATACGCAGTATTTT
TRBV4-1	16	.	TRBJ1-3	.	CASSLTPQGSGNTIYF	TGCGCCAGCAGCCTCACCCCCCAGGGTTCTGGAAACACCATATATTTT
TRBV7-6	16	.	TRBJ2-3	.	CASSLEASIGTDTQYF	TGTGCCAGCAGCTTAGAGGCTAGCATTGGCACAGATACGCAGTATTTT
TRBV7-8	14	medium-sized	TRBJ1-3	.	CASSLRGYGNTIYF	TGTGCCAGCAGCTTACGGGGGTATGGAAACACCATATATTTT
TRBV2	15	.	TRBJ2-5	TRBD2	CASVGGGLVQETQYF	TGTGCCAGCGTGGGAGGGGGACTAGTCCAAGAGACCCAGTACTTC
TRBV7-3	15	.	TRBJ2-1	TRBD1	CASSPTGTGANEQFF	TGTGCCAGCAGCCCAACCGGGACAGGCGCGAATGAGCAGTTCTTC
TRBV7-9	14	.	TRBJ2-4	TRBD1	CASSLTTGADIQYF	TGTGCCAGCAGCTTGACAACAGGGGCAGACATTCAGTACTTC
TRBV7-2	13	medium-sized	TRBJ2-5	.	CASSLTRQETQYF	TGTGCCAGCAGCTTAACGCGGCAAGAGACCCAGTACTTC
TRBV18	16	.	TRBJ2-7	TRBD2	CASSPTSGLAVYEQYF	TGTGCCAGCTCACCAACTTCGGGACTAGCGGTCTACGAGCAGTACTTC
TRBV7-9	12	.	TRBJ1-3	.	CASSFPGNTIYF	TGTGCCAGCAGCTTTCCCGGAAACACCATATATTTT
TRBV2	12	many	TRBJ2-7	TRBD1	CAGGQESYEQYF	TGTGCCGGGGGACAGGAGTCCTACGAGCAGTACTTC
TRBV6-1	14	.	TRBJ2-4	.	CASSSVTEYNEQYF	TGTGCCAGCAGTTCCGTGACGGAATACAATGAGCAGTACTTC
TRBV5-1	13	.	TRBJ2-5	.	CASSLGLVETQYF	TGCGCCAGCAGCTTGGGACTTGTAGAGACCCAGTACTTC
TRBV6-1	14	many	TRBJ1-5	.	CASSDAGVNQPQHF	TGTGCCAGCAGTGATGCAGGGGTCAATCAGCCCCAGCATTTT
TRBV10-2	13	.	TRBJ2-1	.	CASSESGGNEQFF	TGCGCCAGCAGTGAGTCCGGGGGCAATGAGCAGTTCTTC
TRBV9	14	.	TRBJ1-4	TRBD1	CASSVGQGSEKLFF	TGTGCCAGCAGCGTAGGACAGGGCAGTGAAAAACTGTTTTTT
TRBV7-2	15	.	TRBJ2-1	.	CASSNTRVSYNEQFF	TGTGCCAGCAGCAACACTCGCGTCTCCTACAATGAGCAGTTCTTC
TRBV7-8	14	few	TRBJ2-1	.	CASSLMGQYNEQFF	TGTGCCAGCAGCTTAATGGGACAATACAATGAGCAGTTCTTC
TRBV7-6	14	.	TRBJ2-2	.	CASSKGQSTGELFF	TGTGCCAGCAGCAAAGGACAGTCCACCGGGGAGCTGTTTTTT
TRBV7-4	16	.	TRBJ2-2	.	CASSYPGGLQTGELFF	TGTGCCAGCAGCTACCCAGGGGGACTTCAAACCGGGGAGCTGTTTTTT
TRBV6-1	12	.	TRBJ2-7	.	CASRPGPYEQYF	TGTGCCAGCAGACCGGGCCCCTACGAGCAGTACTTC
TRBV7-9	16	once	TRBJ2-7	TRBD1	CASSLEGQGGSDTQYF	TGTGCCAGCAGCTTAGAGGGACAGGGGGGATCAGATACGCAGTACTTC
TRBV7-2	16	medium-sized	TRBJ2-1	TRBD2	CASSDRTSGTRNEQFF	TGTGCCAGCAGCGACCGGACTAGCGGGACAAGGAATGAGCAGTTCTTC
TRBV11-2	15	many	TRBJ2-1	.	CASTPIGTLYNEQFF	TGTGCCAGCACCCCAATAGGAACATTGTACAATGAGCAGTTCTTC
TRBV6-1	13	many	TRBJ2-3	.	CASSYGGADTQYF	TGTGCCAGCAGTTATGGGGGTGCAGATACGCAGTATTTT
TRBV4-1	13	many	TRBJ2-5	.	CASSPSLGETQYF	TGCGCCAGCAGCCCGAGCCTTGGGGAGACCCAGTACTTC
TRBV20-1	14	.	TRBJ2-1	.	CSASGRGSYNEQFF	TGCAGTGCTAGCGGCCGGGGCTCCTACAATGAGCAGTTCTTC
TRBV10-3	14	many	TRBJ2-7	TRBD1	CAIRGTGAGNEQYF	TGTGCCATCAGGGGGACAGGCGCAGGGAACGAGCAGTACTTC
TRBV7-2	14	.	TRBJ2-7	TRBD2	CASSPTGLTYEQYF	TGTGCCAGCAGCCCCACGGGACTAACCTACGAGCAGTACTTC
TRBV7-2	15	.	TRBJ2-1	TRBD2	CASSRVAGGRSEQFF	TGTGCCAGCAGCCGTGTAGCGGGGGGGCGGAGTGAGCAGTTCTTC
TRBV7-2	15	.	TRBJ1-2	.	CASSLVRPGIYGYTF	TGTGCCAGCAGCTTGGTGAGACCCGGGATCTATGGCTACACCTTC
TRBV24-1	15	.	TRBJ2-5	.	CATSGAGAAQETQYF	TGTGCCACCAGTGGGGCGGGGGCCGCACAAGAGACCCAGTACTTC
TRBV25-1	17	many	TRBJ1-1	TRBD1	CASSDFEGAGVGTEAFF	TGTGCCAGCAGTGATTTTGAGGGGGCGGGGGTGGGCACTGAAGCTTTCTTT